This TCR beta chain was recovered during a study of beta chain features in type 1 diabetes. Findings of the study overall: Type 1 diabetes patients had TCRB CDR3s that were shorter (moderately but significantly so) in all four CD4+ subsets. Still unanswered here is whether HLA type influences TCRB rearrangement.

Reverse transcription of all isolated RNA meant that expressed TCRB transcripts were sequenced. This table comes from immunoSEQ multiplex PCR, and its TCRdb copy is limited to in-frame clones, with some not included. In the table there are about 470,000 clones, 30% of which are singletons. The V segment lost 6 bases and the J segment 3 bases; nucleotides outside the gene matches: 8. Germline V lookup: CDR1 SGHTA, CDR2 FQGNSA. This CDR3 is 15 amino acids long. A CD45RO/CCR7/CD25/CD127/CD95/CD27 panel sorted naive, central memory, regulatory and stem cell-like memory CD4+ cells. The authors obtained over 95% purity in all sorted populations. Turning to this clone: The antigen is not known.

This TCR derives from a young man in good health. Sequencing was carried out using naive CD4+ T cells from blood. J is TRBJ2-5 and V is TRBV7-2; 9 nucleotides align to TRBD2. The CDR3 DNA is TGTGCCAGCAGGTTGACTAGCGGTTCTAAAGAGACCCAGTACTTC. Its translation: CASRLTSGSKETQYF.